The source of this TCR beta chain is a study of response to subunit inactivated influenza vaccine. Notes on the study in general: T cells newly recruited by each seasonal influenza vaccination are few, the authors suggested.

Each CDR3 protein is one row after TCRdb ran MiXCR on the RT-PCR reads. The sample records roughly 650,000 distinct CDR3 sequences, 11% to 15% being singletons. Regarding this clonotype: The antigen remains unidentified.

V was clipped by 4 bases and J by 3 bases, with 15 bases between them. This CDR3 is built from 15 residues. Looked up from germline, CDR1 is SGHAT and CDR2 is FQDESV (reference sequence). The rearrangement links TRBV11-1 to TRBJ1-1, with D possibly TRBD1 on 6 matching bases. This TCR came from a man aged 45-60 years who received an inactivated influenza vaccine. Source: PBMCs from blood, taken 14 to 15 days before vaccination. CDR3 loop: CASSSPDRSHTEAFF. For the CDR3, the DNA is TGTGCCAGCAGCTCTCCAGACAGGTCCCACACTGAAGCTTTCTTT.